This record looks at one TCR beta chain sequence and its context. The record originates from a study of blood T cell repertoires in COVID-19. Study context: COVID-19 samples from acute and convalescent phases originated in the United States, Italy and Spain.

The CDR3 runs to 16 residues. J was trimmed by 4 bases and V by 4 bases; bases with no gene match: 8. In germline, CDR1 is SGHNT, CDR2 YYREEE (reference sequence). Assay used: immunoSEQ multiplex PCR; TCRdb lists only in-frame clones, some missing. The sample holds approximately 210,000 clones; over 75% are singletons and the top ten take about 6.6%. The sample consisted of peripheral blood. The rearrangement joins TRBV5-4 to TRBJ2-1; the match to TRBD2 covers 10 bases. The receptor was derived from a woman between 35 and 50 years old who had recovered from COVID-19. The CDR3 loop reads CASSTPTSGRYNEQFF. In nucleotides, the CDR3 is TGTGCCAGCAGCACCCCGACTAGCGGGCGTTACAATGAGCAGTTCTTC.